The rows below give T cell receptor beta chains drawn from one sample of a study of blood T cells in healthy people across ages. TCRdb fed the 5' RACE reads into MiXCR, producing one record per CDR3 protein. The data hold more than 1,000,000 distinct CDR3 sequences, with under 30% observed a single time. The sample was also reused in another study, on T cells of mothers and their children.

Sequencing input: blood. All receptors derive from a girl aged 2-15 years in good health. CDR3s include the opening cysteine and the closing phenylalanine or tryptophan. The D gene is left open where the match is weak. Expanded clones are given a class, and other clones once, few, many or no size at all.

CDR3 DNA: TGCGCCAGCAGCCAGACCAGGACAGGGCCAGGTACAACTGGAAACACCATATATTTT
CDR3 protein: CASSQTRTGPGTTGNTIYF
clone size: NA
D gene: TRBD1
J gene: TRBJ1-3
V gene: TRBV4-1

CDR3 DNA: TGCGTCAGCAGCCAAGATCTATCGGCCCCCCCGACCCCACTTGGCTACACCTTC
CDR3 protein: CVSSQDLSAPPTPLGYTF
clone size: few
D gene: NA
J gene: TRBJ1-2
V gene: TRBV4-3

CDR3 DNA: TGTGCGGCTATGGGGGACAAGAACACCGGGAAGCTGTTTTTT
CDR3 protein: CAAMGDKNTGKLFF
clone size: NA
D gene: NA
J gene: TRBJ2-2
V gene: TRBV4-2

CDR3 DNA: TGCGCCAGCAGCCAAGTCGGAACTAAGACAGGATACGAGCAGTACTTC
CDR3 protein: CASSQVGTKTGYEQYF
clone size: NA
D gene: NA
J gene: TRBJ2-7
V gene: TRBV4-1

CDR3 DNA: TGTGCCAGCAGCTTGCTGGGACACCCCGAGCAGTACTTC
CDR3 protein: CASSLLGHPEQYF
clone size: few
D gene: NA
J gene: TRBJ2-7
V gene: TRBV7-9

CDR3 DNA: TGTGCCAGCAGCTTACGAGGGACGATATTAATAGATGAGCAGTTCTTC
CDR3 protein: CASSLRGTILIDEQFF
clone size: few
D gene: NA
J gene: TRBJ2-1
V gene: TRBV11-2

CDR3 DNA: TGCAGTGCTATCGACGAAGGCTACGAGCAGTACTTC
CDR3 protein: CSAIDEGYEQYF
clone size: few
D gene: NA
J gene: TRBJ2-7
V gene: TRBV20-1

CDR3 DNA: TGTGCCAGCAGTTTAATGGGACATTACGAGCAGTACTTC
CDR3 protein: CASSLMGHYEQYF
clone size: NA
D gene: NA
J gene: TRBJ2-7
V gene: TRBV28

CDR3 DNA: TGTGCCAGCAGCCAAGAAGGCAGGTTCCAAGAGACCCAGTACTTC
CDR3 protein: CASSQEGRFQETQYF
clone size: NA
D gene: NA
J gene: TRBJ2-5
V gene: TRBV3-1

CDR3 DNA: TGTGCCAGCAGTACAGGGACGGTGAACTACGAGCAGTACTTC
CDR3 protein: CASSTGTVNYEQYF
clone size: NA
D gene: NA
J gene: TRBJ2-7
V gene: TRBV27

CDR3 DNA: TGCAGTGCTAGAGACGCGACAGATGCTAATGAAAAACTGTTTTTT
CDR3 protein: CSARDATDANEKLFF
clone size: NA
D gene: NA
J gene: TRBJ1-4
V gene: TRBV20-1

CDR3 DNA: TGTGCCAGCAGCTTAGTATATCGCCGTCCTCCCAAGGCAGGCTACAATGAGCAGTTCTTC
CDR3 protein: CASSLVYRRPPKAGYNEQFF
clone size: NA
D gene: NA
J gene: TRBJ2-1
V gene: TRBV11-2

CDR3 DNA: TGTGCCAGCAGTGGAGGGGCCAGAGGAAATGAAAAACTGTTTTTT
CDR3 protein: CASSGGARGNEKLFF
clone size: few
D gene: NA
J gene: TRBJ1-4
V gene: TRBV12-3/TRBV12-4

CDR3 DNA: TGTGCCAGCATGAAGGGACTCACTGAAGCTTTCTTT
CDR3 protein: CASMKGLTEAFF
clone size: NA
D gene: NA
J gene: TRBJ1-1
V gene: TRBV12-3/TRBV12-4

CDR3 DNA: TGTGCCAGCAGAACAGGGACCGGTCCCGAGCAGTACTTC
CDR3 protein: CASRTGTGPEQYF
clone size: NA
D gene: NA
J gene: TRBJ2-7
V gene: TRBV12-3/TRBV12-4

CDR3 DNA: TGTGCCAGCAGTGAGACACCCTACAGGGGGAAGAACACCGGGGAGCTGTTTTTT
CDR3 protein: CASSETPYRGKNTGELFF
clone size: once
D gene: TRBD1
J gene: TRBJ2-2
V gene: TRBV27

CDR3 DNA: TGCAGCGTTGCAATGGTAGCGGAATCCTACGAGCAGTACTTC
CDR3 protein: CSVAMVAESYEQYF
clone size: once
D gene: NA
J gene: TRBJ2-7
V gene: TRBV29-1

CDR3 DNA: TGCAGTGCTCAGGACAGGAGACTAACGAATGAAAAACTGTTTTTT
CDR3 protein: CSAQDRRLTNEKLFF
clone size: NA
D gene: TRBD1
J gene: TRBJ1-4
V gene: TRBV20-1

CDR3 DNA: TGTGCCATCAGTGAGTATGGTGAAAACACTCAGTACTTC
CDR3 protein: CAISEYGENTQYF
clone size: once
D gene: NA
J gene: TRBJ2-4
V gene: TRBV10-3

CDR3 DNA: TGTGCCAGCAGCTTACCAAACAGGGGGGGATTCGGCGGCTGCACCTTC
CDR3 protein: CASSLPNRGGFGGCTF
clone size: NA
D gene: TRBD1
J gene: TRBJ1-2
V gene: TRBV7-9

CDR3 DNA: TGCAGCGTTGGGTGGGCGGGAGGTGGAAAACTGTTTTTT
CDR3 protein: CSVGWAGGGKLFF
clone size: few
D gene: NA
J gene: TRBJ1-4
V gene: TRBV29-1

CDR3 DNA: TGCAGTGCTAGAAGAAACTATCGGGACAACTACGAGCAGTACTTC
CDR3 protein: CSARRNYRDNYEQYF
clone size: NA
D gene: NA
J gene: TRBJ2-7
V gene: TRBV20-1

CDR3 DNA: TGCGCCAGCAGCCAAGCTGAGGAGAGGGAAAAACTGTTTTTT
CDR3 protein: CASSQAEEREKLFF
clone size: NA
D gene: NA
J gene: TRBJ1-4
V gene: TRBV4-3

CDR3 DNA: TGTGCCAGCAGTTACGGCGGGAGAGGTTGGGAGACCCAGTACTTC
CDR3 protein: CASSYGGRGWETQYF
clone size: NA
D gene: TRBD2
J gene: TRBJ2-5
V gene: TRBV6-5